This T cell receptor (beta chain) was obtained from a study of blood T cell repertoires in COVID-19. This clone occurred a few times. How the authors handled the data: Amplification from reference gene primers served as the basis for estimated nucleated cell counts. Sequencing used immunoSEQ multiplex PCR; TCRdb keeps in-frame clones, though not all of them. That table gives V, J and clone size, and the DNA gave D and trimming. The table lists about 270,000 clones, about four fifths of them singletons. Germline V gives CDR1 PRHDT, CDR2 FYEKMQ (reference sequence). Losses at the gene ends were 5 bases for V and 5 bases for J; bases not matched to a gene: 9. The CDR3 extends over 15 amino acids.

This chain joins TRBV13 and TRBJ2-1; 7 bases map to TRBD2. The TCR was taken from a woman aged 55-75 years with active or convalescent COVID-19. The sample consisted of peripheral blood. The CDR3 DNA follows: TGTGCCAGCAGCGCCGTCGCTAGCGGAGACAATGAGCAGTTCTTC. Translating it yields CASSAVASGDNEQFF.